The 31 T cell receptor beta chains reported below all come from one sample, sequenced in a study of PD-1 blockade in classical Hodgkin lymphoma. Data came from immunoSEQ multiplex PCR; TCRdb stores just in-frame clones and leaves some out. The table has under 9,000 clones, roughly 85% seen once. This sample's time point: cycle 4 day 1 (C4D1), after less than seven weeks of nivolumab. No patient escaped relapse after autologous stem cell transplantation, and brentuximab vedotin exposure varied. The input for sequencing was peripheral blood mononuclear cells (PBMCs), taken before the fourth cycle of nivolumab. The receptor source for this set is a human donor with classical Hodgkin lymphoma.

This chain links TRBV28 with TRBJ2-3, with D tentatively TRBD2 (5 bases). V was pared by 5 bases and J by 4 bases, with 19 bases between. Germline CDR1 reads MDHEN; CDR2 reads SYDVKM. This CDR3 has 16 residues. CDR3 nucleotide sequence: TGTGCCAGCAGTCAATTTTTGTCGGGGATCGCAGATACGCAGTATTTT. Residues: CASSQFLSGIADTQYF.

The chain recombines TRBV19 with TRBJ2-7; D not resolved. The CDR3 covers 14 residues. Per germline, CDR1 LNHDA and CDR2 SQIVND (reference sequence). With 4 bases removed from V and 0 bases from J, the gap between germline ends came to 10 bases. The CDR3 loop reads CASSNLLSSYEQYF. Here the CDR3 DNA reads TGTGCCAGTAGTAATTTGCTGTCCTCCTACGAGCAGTACTTC.

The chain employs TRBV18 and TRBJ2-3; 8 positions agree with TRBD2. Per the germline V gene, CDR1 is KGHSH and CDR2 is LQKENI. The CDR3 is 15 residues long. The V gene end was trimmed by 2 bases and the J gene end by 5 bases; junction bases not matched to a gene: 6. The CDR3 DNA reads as TGTGCCAGCTCACCAATGAAGCGGGAGAAAGATACGCAGTATTTT. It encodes CASSPMKREKDTQYF.

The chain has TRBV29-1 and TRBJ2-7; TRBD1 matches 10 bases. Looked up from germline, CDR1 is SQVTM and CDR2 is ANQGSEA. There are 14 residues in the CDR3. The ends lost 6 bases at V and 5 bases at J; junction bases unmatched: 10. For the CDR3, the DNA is TGCAGCGTAGCCCCCGGGACAGGGGCAAACGAGCAGTACTTC. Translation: CSVAPGTGANEQYF.

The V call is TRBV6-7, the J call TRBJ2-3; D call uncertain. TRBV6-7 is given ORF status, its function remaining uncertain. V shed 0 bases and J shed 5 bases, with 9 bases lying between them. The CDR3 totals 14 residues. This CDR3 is CASSYSLNRDTQYF. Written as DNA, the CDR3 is TGTGCCAGCAGTTACTCATTAAACAGAGATACGCAGTATTTT.

The CDR3 sequence: CASSFRTGGLNNEQFF. The CDR3 DNA reads TGTGCCAGCAGCTTCAGGACAGGGGGTCTTAACAATGAGCAGTTCTTC. The chain recombines TRBV7-9 with TRBJ2-1, with TRBD1 matching 10 bases. The length of the CDR3 is 16 residues. V shed 3 bases, J shed 5 bases, and the junction held 7 bases outside the gene matches. Germline-derived CDR1 and CDR2 are SEHNR and FQNEAQ (reference sequence). The whole variable domain, remainder taken from reference TRBV7-9 and TRBJ2-1, is DTGVSQNPRHKITKRGQNVTFRCDPISEHNRLYWYRQTLGQGPEFLTYFQNEAQLEKSRLLSDRFSAERPKGSFSTLEIQRTEQGDSAMYLCASSFRTGGLNNEQFFGPGTRLTVL.

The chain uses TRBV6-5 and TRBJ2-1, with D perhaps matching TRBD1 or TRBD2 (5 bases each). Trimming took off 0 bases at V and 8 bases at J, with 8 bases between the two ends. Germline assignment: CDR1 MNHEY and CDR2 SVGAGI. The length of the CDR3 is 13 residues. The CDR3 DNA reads TGTGCCAGCAGTTACTCGGGGGATGATGAGCAGTTCTTC. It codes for CASSYSGDDEQFF.

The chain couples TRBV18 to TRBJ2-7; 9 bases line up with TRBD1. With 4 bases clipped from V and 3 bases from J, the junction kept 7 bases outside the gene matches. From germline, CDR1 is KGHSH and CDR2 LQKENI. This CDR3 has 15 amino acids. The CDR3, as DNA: TGTGCCAGCTCACGGGACAGGGTAGAAGGCTACGAGCAGTACTTC. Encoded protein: CASSRDRVEGYEQYF. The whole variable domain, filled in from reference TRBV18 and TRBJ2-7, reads NAGVMQNPRHLVRRRGQEARLRCSPMKGHSHVYWYRQLPEEGLKFMVYLQKENIIDESGMPKERFSAEFPKEGPSILRIQQVVRGDSAAYFCASSRDRVEGYEQYFGPGTRLTVT.

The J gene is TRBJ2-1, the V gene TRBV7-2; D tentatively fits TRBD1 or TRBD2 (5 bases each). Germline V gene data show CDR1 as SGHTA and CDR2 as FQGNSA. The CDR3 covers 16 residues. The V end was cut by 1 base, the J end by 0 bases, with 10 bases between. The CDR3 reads CASSLGRGLSYNEQFF. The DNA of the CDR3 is TGTGCCAGCAGCTTAGGTCGGGGCCTCTCCTACAATGAGCAGTTCTTC.

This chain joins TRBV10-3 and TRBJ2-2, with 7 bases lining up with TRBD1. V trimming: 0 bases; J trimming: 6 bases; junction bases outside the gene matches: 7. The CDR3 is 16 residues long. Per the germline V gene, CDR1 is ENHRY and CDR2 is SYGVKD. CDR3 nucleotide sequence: TGTGCCATCAGTGAGTCACGAGGGGGCGGCTCCGGGGAGCTGTTTTTT. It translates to CAISESRGGGSGELFF.

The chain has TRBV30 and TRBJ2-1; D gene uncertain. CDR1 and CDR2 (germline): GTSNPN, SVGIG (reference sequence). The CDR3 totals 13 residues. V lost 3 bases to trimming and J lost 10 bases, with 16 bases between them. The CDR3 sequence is CAWSWSRDGEQFF. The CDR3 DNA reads TGTGCCTGGAGCTGGTCGCGCGATGGCGAGCAGTTCTTC.

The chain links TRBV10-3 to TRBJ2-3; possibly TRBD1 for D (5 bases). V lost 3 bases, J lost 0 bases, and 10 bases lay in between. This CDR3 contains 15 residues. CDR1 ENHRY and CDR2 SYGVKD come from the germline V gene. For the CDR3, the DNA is TGTGCCATCAGTGACAGACAGCATAGCACAGATACGCAGTATTTT. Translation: CAISDRQHSTDTQYF.

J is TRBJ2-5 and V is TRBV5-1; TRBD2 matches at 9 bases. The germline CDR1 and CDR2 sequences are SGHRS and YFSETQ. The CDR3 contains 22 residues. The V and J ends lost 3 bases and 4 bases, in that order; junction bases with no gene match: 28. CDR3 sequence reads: CASSWGAAGGRGASLPAETQYF. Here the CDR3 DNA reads TGCGCCAGCAGCTGGGGGGCTGCGGGAGGGCGTGGTGCCTCCCTACCAGCAGAGACCCAGTACTTC.

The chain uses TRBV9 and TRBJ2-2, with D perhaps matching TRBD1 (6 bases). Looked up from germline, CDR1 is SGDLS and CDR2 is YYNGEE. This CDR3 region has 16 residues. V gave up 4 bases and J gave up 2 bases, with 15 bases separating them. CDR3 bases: TGTGCCAGCAGCCCCCGTGGGGACAAAAACACCGGGGAGCTGTTTTTT. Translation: CASSPRGDKNTGELFF.

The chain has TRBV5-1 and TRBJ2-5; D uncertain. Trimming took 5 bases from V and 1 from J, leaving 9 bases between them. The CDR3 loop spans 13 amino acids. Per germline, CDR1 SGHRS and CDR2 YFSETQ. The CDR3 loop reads CASSSAVQETQYF. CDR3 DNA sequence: TGCGCCAGCAGTTCGGCAGTCCAAGAGACCCAGTACTTC.

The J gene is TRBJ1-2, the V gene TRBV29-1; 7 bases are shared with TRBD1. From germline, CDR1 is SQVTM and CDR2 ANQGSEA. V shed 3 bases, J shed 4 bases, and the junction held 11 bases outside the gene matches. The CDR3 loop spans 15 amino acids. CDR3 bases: TGCAGCGTTGATGCAACAAGGACAGGCACCTATGGCTACACCTTC. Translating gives CSVDATRTGTYGYTF.

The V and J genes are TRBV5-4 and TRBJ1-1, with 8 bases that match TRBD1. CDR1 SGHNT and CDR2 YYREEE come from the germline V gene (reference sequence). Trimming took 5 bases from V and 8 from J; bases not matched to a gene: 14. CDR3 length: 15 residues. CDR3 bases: TGTGCCAGCAGTGAGGACAGGGACTTTGCTGCGGAAGCTTTCTTT. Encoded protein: CASSEDRDFAAEAFF.

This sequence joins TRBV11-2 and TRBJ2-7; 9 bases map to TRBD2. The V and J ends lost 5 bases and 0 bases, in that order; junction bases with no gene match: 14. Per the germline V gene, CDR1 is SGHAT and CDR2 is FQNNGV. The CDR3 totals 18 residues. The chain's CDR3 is CASSTKLAGLDNSYEQYF. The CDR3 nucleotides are TGTGCCAGCAGCACAAAACTAGCGGGCCTCGATAACTCCTACGAGCAGTACTTC.

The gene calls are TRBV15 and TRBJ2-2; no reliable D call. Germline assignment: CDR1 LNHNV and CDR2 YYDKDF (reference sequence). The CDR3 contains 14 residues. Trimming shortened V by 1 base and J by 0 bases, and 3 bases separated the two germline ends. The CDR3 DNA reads TGTGCCACCAGCAGAGGGCCGAACACCGGGGAGCTGTTTTTT. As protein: CATSRGPNTGELFF.

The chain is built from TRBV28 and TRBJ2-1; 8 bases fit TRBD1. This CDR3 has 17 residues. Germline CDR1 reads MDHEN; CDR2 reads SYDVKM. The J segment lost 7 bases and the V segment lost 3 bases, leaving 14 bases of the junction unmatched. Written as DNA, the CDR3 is TGTGCCAGCAGTTTCCCATCCCAGGGGGCGGGAAGGAATGAGCAGTTCTTC. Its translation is CASSFPSQGAGRNEQFF.

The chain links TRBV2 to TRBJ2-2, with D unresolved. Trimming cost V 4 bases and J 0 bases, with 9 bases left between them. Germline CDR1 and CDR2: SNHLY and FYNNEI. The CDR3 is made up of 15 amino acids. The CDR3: CASSVLAANTGELFF. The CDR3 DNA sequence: TGTGCCAGCAGTGTTTTGGCGGCGAACACCGGGGAGCTGTTTTTT.

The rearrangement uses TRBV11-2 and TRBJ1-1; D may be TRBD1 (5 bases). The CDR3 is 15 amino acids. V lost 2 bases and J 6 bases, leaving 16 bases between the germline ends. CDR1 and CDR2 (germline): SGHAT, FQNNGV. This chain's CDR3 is CASSLSVTGRPEAFF. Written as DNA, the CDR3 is TGTGCCAGCAGCTTATCGGTCACAGGAAGGCCTGAAGCTTTCTTT.

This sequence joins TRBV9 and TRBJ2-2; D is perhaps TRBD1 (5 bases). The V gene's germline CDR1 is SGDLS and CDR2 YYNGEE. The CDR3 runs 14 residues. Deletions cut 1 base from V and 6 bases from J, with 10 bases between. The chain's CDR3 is CASSVQQGAGELFF. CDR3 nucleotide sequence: TGTGCCAGCAGCGTACAGCAAGGGGCCGGGGAGCTGTTTTTT.

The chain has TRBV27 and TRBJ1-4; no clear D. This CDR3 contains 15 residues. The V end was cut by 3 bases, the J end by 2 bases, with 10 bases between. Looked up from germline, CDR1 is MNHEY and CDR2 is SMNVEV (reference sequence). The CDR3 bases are TGTGCCAGCAGTTTCTCGGAGGCGACTAATGAAAAACTGTTTTTT. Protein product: CASSFSEATNEKLFF.

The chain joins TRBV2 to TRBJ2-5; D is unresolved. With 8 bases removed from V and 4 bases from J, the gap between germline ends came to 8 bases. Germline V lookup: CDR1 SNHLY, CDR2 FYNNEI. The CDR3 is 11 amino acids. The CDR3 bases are TGTGCCAGCGCCCTGGGAGAGACCCAGTACTTC. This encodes CASALGETQYF.

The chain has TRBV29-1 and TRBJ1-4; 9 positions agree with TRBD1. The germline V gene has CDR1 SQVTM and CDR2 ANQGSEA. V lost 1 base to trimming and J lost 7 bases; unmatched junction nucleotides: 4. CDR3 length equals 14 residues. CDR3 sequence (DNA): TGCAGCGTTGAAGGGACAGGGGTGTCTGAAAAACTGTTTTTT. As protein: CSVEGTGVSEKLFF.

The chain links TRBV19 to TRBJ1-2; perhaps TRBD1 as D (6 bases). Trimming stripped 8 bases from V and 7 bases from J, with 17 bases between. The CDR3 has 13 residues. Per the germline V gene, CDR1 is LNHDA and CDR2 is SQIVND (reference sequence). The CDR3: CASAEGGSAGYTF. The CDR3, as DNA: TGTGCCAGTGCAGAGGGGGGATCTGCTGGCTACACCTTC.

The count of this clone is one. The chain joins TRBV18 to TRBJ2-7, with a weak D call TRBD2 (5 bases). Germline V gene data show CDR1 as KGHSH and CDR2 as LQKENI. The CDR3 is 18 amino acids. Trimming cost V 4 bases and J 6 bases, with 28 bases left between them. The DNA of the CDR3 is TGTGCCAGCTCACTCTTGGACGGGTCCAACCGGGGTCGAGGCGAGCAGTACTTC. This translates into CASSLLDGSNRGRGEQYF.

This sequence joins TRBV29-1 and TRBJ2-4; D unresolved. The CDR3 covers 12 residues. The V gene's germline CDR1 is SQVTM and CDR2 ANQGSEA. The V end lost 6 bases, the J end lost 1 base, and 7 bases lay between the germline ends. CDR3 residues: CSVALAKNIQYF. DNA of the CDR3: TGCAGCGTCGCCTTGGCCAAAAACATTCAGTACTTC.

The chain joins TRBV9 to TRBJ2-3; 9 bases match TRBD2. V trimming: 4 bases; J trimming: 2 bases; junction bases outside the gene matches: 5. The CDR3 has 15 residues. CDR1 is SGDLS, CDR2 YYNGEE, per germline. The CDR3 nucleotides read TGTGCCAGCAGCTCTAGCGGGACGCACACAGATACGCAGTATTTT. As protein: CASSSSGTHTDTQYF.

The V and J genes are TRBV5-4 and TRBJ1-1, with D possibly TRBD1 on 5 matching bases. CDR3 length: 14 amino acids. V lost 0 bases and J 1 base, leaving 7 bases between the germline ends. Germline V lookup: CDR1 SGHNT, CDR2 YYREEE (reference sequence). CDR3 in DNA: TGTGCCAGCAGCTTGGTTGGGGGGAACACTGAAGCTTTCTTT. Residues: CASSLVGGNTEAFF.